The 10 T cell receptor beta chains below all came from one sample that was sequenced in a study of shared clonotypes between healthy human individuals. Assay used: immunoSEQ multiplex PCR; TCRdb lists only in-frame clones, some missing. Altogether around 1.4 million clones are present, around 98.5% being singletons, with the ten largest covering approximately 0.4%. The sequenced sample consisted of naive CD4+ T cells sorted from blood. Subset indicated: CD45RA+ positively selected. Every receptor here comes from a man in his thirties or forties in good health.

In DNA form, the CDR3 reads TGCGCCAGCAGCTCCCAGGGCCTAAAAGGTGAAAAACTGTTTTTT. Amino acid sequence: CASSSQGLKGEKLFF. The chain couples TRBV5-1 to TRBJ1-4, with D possibly matching TRBD1 (5 bases). CDR3 length: 15 residues. Trimming removed 3 bases at V and 7 bases at J, with 16 bases between. CDR1 and CDR2 from the germline V gene are SGHRS and YFSETQ.

The chain recombines TRBV28 with TRBJ1-3; 9 bases are shared with TRBD1. CDR3 size: 16 residues. J gave up 3 bases and V 4 bases, and 7 bases lay outside the gene matches. CDR1 and CDR2 from the germline V gene are MDHEN and SYDVKM. CDR3 sequence (DNA): TGTGCCAGCAGTTCGAACGGACAGGGGTATGGAAACACCATATATTTT. Amino acid sequence: CASSSNGQGYGNTIYF.

This chain joins TRBV30 and TRBJ2-3, with 8 bases identical to TRBD2. Unmatched junction bases numbered 10, after V lost 5 bases and J lost 6 bases. The germline V gene encodes CDR1 GTSNPN and CDR2 SVGIG (reference sequence). The CDR3 totals 14 residues. The CDR3 here is CAWSRSGMTDTQYF. In nucleotides, the CDR3 is TGTGCCTGGTCTCGTAGCGGGATGACCGATACGCAGTATTTT.

The rearrangement links TRBV14 to TRBJ2-1; no clear D. This CDR3 is 17 amino acids long. The V gene lost 4 bases and the J gene lost 6 bases, with 22 bases spanning the gap. In germline, CDR1 is SGHDN, CDR2 FVKESK. For the CDR3, the DNA is TGTGCCAGCAGCCGACCCCCCTTGACGGATAGATCCAATGAGCAGTTCTTC. Translation gives CASSRPPLTDRSNEQFF.

This clone appeared once. The chain is built from TRBV5-1 and TRBJ2-1; TRBD2 aligns across 13 bases. Trimming took 6 bases from V and 0 from J; bases not matched to a gene: 3. From germline, CDR1 is SGHRS and CDR2 YFSETQ. This CDR3 is 16 amino acids long. CDR3 DNA: TGCGCCAGCACCGGACTAGCGGGAGTCTCCTACAATGAGCAGTTCTTC. Its protein product is CASTGLAGVSYNEQFF.

The chain has TRBV30 and TRBJ1-2, with D perhaps matching TRBD1 (6 bases). This CDR3 is built from 14 residues. CDR1 and CDR2 (germline): GTSNPN, SVGIG (reference sequence). Trimming cost V 0 bases and J 11 bases, with 19 bases left between them. In nucleotides, the CDR3 is TGTGCCTGGAGTGTACTGGGGGCCGGCGGACCTTACACCTTC. Protein sequence: CAWSVLGAGGPYTF.

This clone was recorded once. CDR3 loop: CASSLETSGNRNYEQYF. In DNA form, the CDR3 reads TGCGCCAGCAGCTTGGAAACTAGCGGGAATAGAAACTACGAGCAGTACTTC. The rearrangement joins TRBV5-1 to TRBJ2-7, with 10 bases lining up with TRBD2. Germline V gene lookup returns CDR1 SGHRS and CDR2 YFSETQ. V lost 0 bases and J lost 3; bases outside the gene matches: 9. There are 17 residues in the CDR3.

V and J are TRBV6-5 and TRBJ1-2; TRBD1 aligns across 12 bases. The J segment lost 6 bases and the V segment lost 8 bases, leaving 7 bases of the junction unmatched. Germline V CDR1 and CDR2: MNHEY, SVGAGI. The CDR3 is made up of 14 amino acids. The CDR3 DNA sequence: TGTGCCAGCCGGGACAGGGGGCGAGGAGATGGCTACACCTTC. Amino acid sequence: CASRDRGRGDGYTF.

The chain is built from TRBV9 and TRBJ2-1, with 10 bases matching TRBD1. With 2 bases clipped from V and 8 bases from J, the junction kept 4 bases outside the gene matches. Germline V lookup: CDR1 SGDLS, CDR2 YYNGEE. The CDR3 length is 14 residues. The CDR3 region is CASSVLGTGDEQFF. In nucleotides, the CDR3 is TGTGCCAGCAGCGTCCTTGGGACAGGGGATGAGCAGTTCTTC.

Worth noting for this clone: Other DNA sequences in the same sample also yield this CDR3. This chain joins TRBV18 and TRBJ2-6; no clear D gene. Per the germline V gene, CDR1 is KGHSH and CDR2 is LQKENI. This CDR3 comprises 15 residues. Trimming shortened V by 2 bases and J by 1 base, and 6 bases separated the two germline ends. The CDR3 bases are TGTGCCAGCTCACCAGTCCGGTCTGGGGCCAACGTCCTGACTTTC. It encodes CASSPVRSGANVLTF.